The 30 T cell receptor beta chains given below trace back to one sample, sequenced in a study of patients and donors after allogeneic stem cell transplantation. In TCRdb, the RT-PCR reads were re-called with MiXCR into one record per CDR3 protein. The sample shows some 60,000 distinct CDR3 sequences, 10% to 15% of them seen only once. Sequenced input: blood, either unsorted or a sorted T cell fraction (not recorded which). Every receptor here comes from a human donor who was either an allogeneic HSCT recipient or a stem cell or donor lymphocyte infusion donor (not recorded which). It is not recorded whose cells these are; they may come from a transplant donor.

This clonotype was seen a few times. The V gene is TRBV10-3, the J gene TRBJ2-2; 11 bases match TRBD1. With 6 bases clipped from V and 5 bases from J, the junction kept 8 bases outside the gene matches. Germline V gene sequence: CDR1 ENHRY, CDR2 SYGVKD. The CDR3 loop spans 16 amino acids. CDR3 in DNA: TGTGCCATCAGATATTCCGGGACAGGGGGAACCGGGGAGCTGTTTTTT. Its protein product is CAIRYSGTGGTGELFF.

This clonotype was seen many times. The chain is built from TRBV20-1 and TRBJ1-5; D is perhaps TRBD1 (6 bases). The V gene's germline CDR1 is DFQATT and CDR2 SNEGSKA (reference sequence). Between the trimmed V and J ends, which lost 4 bases and 5 bases, there was a span of 9 bases. CDR3 length equals 12 residues. DNA of the CDR3: TGCAGTGCTATACAGGGCTATCAGCCCCAGCATTTT. Protein product: CSAIQGYQPQHF.

This clonotype was counted a few times. One junction end disagrees with the germline gene, perhaps due to a read error. The chain uses TRBV5-1 and TRBJ2-5, with D perhaps given as TRBD1 or TRBD2 (5 bases each). The CDR3 has 16 residues. Germline V gives CDR1 SGHRS, CDR2 YFSETQ. Here the CDR3 DNA reads TGCGCCAGCAGCTTGGAGTCCCGGGGCTACCAAGAGACCCAGCACTTC. This gives the protein CASSLESRGYQETQHF. The variable domain in full, with the rest retrieved from reference TRBV5-1 and TRBJ2-5, is KAGVTQTPRYLIKTRGQQVTLSCSPISGHRSVSWYQQTPGQGLQFLFEYFSETQRNKGNFPGRFSGRQFSNSRSEMNVSTLELGDSALYLCASSLESRGYQETQHFGPGTRLLVL.

The chain employs TRBV29-1 and TRBJ2-1; tentatively, D is TRBD2 (6 bases). Germline CDR1 and CDR2: SQVTM and ANQGSEA. V was pared by 2 bases and J by 6 bases, with 20 bases between. The length of the CDR3 is 16 residues. The DNA for the CDR3 is TGCAGCGTTGAACCCCCCCCGGGCCAGGGAGGCAATGAGCAGTTCTTC. Translated, it gives CSVEPPPGQGGNEQFF.

This clonotype appeared many times. The V call is TRBV5-1, the J call TRBJ1-3, with D unresolved. The length of the CDR3 is 17 residues. V was cut by 1 base and J by 0 bases, with 14 bases left in between. Germline values: CDR1 SGHRS, CDR2 YFSETQ. The CDR3, as DNA: TGCGCCAGCAGCTTGTGGTCAGCCCTTGGCTCTGGAAACACCATATATTTT. Its translation is CASSLWSALGSGNTIYF. The full variable domain, rest sourced from reference TRBV5-1 and TRBJ1-3, is KAGVTQTPRYLIKTRGQQVTLSCSPISGHRSVSWYQQTPGQGLQFLFEYFSETQRNKGNFPGRFSGRQFSNSRSEMNVSTLELGDSALYLCASSLWSALGSGNTIYFGEGSWLTVV.

This clonotype was recorded at least ten times. This chain joins TRBV7-2 and TRBJ1-6; D ambiguous. The CDR3 has 16 residues. Germline CDR1 is SGHTA and CDR2 is FQGNSA. V was shortened by 5 bases and J by 5 bases, with 16 bases between the two germline ends. The CDR3: CASSPNGGVDNSPLHF. In DNA, the CDR3 is TGTGCCAGCAGCCCAAACGGCGGAGTCGATAATTCACCCCTCCACTTT.

This clonotype was detected ten times or more. The chain employs TRBV12-3 or TRBV12-4 and TRBJ1-1; D is perhaps TRBD1 (5 bases). The CDR3 has 16 amino acids. Trimming stripped 5 bases from V and 5 bases from J, with 21 bases between. In DNA, the CDR3 is TGTGCCAGCAGTGTCAACCTCGGGACTAAACAGACTGAAGCTTTCTTT. Its protein is CASSVNLGTKQTEAFF.

The table lists this clonotype with a few counts. The rearrangement links TRBV29-1 to TRBJ2-1, with TRBD1 matching over 7 bases. This CDR3 is 18 amino acids long. Germline V CDR1 and CDR2: SQVTM, ANQGSEA. J gave up 2 bases and V 0 bases, and 13 bases lay outside the gene matches. The CDR3 DNA reads as TGCAGCGTTGAAGAACACAGGGGTAAACGACAGACCTACAATGAGCAGTTCTTC. Protein sequence: CSVEEHRGKRQTYNEQFF.

Ten or more counts support this clonotype. The CDR3 spells CSARGRANTEAFF. As DNA, the CDR3 is TGCAGTGCTAGAGGGCGGGCGAACACTGAAGCTTTCTTT. The V and J genes are TRBV20-1 and TRBJ1-1, with no clear D. Per the germline V gene, CDR1 is DFQATT and CDR2 is SNEGSKA (reference sequence). The ends were cut back, 1 base at V and 1 base at J, with 7 bases in the middle. This CDR3 spans 13 amino acids.

This clonotype was detected only a few times. V and J are TRBV27 and TRBJ2-2, with D perhaps matching TRBD1 (6 bases). This CDR3 comprises 16 residues. V was shortened by 5 bases and J by 0 bases, with 13 bases between the two germline ends. From germline, CDR1 is MNHEY and CDR2 SMNVEV (reference sequence). The CDR3, as DNA: TGTGCCAGCAGTCCCACAGGGACGCCGAACACCGGGGAGCTGTTTTTT. Amino acid sequence: CASSPTGTPNTGELFF.

The chain is built from TRBV13 and TRBJ2-7; D might be TRBD2 (6 bases). CDR3 size: 15 residues. The ends were cut back, 5 bases at V and 2 bases at J, with 16 bases in the middle. The germline CDR1 and CDR2 sequences are PRHDT and FYEKMQ (reference sequence). CDR3 coding DNA: TGTGCCAGCAGCCTCACGGGACTCCTGGCCTACGAGCAGTACTTC. This translates into CASSLTGLLAYEQYF.

V is TRBV5-1 and J is TRBJ2-1, with 9 bases that match TRBD2. The CDR3 has 16 amino acids. V was pared by 4 bases and J by 8 bases, with 13 bases of the junction left unmatched. Germline loops: CDR1 SGHRS, CDR2 YFSETQ. CDR3 bases: TGCGCCAGCAGCCCCAGGGATAGCGGGAGTATGTATGAGCAGTTCTTC. The encoded protein is CASSPRDSGSMYEQFF.

This clonotype has a handful of counts. The chain recombines TRBV6-5 with TRBJ2-1; D is possibly TRBD2 (5 bases). The V gene lost 2 bases and the J gene lost 5 bases, with 16 bases spanning the gap. The CDR3 runs to 16 residues. The germline CDR1 and CDR2 sequences are MNHEY and SVGAGI. CDR3 coding DNA: TGTGCCAGCAGTTACAGTTTCCGGACTGATAACAATGAGCAGTTCTTC. Its protein product is CASSYSFRTDNNEQFF.

The table lists this clonotype with a few counts. The rearrangement joins TRBV10-1 to TRBJ2-1, with a possible D match to TRBD2 (5 bases). Trimming took off 5 bases at V and 2 bases at J, with 10 bases between the two ends. The length of the CDR3 is 14 residues. Germline CDR1 is WNHNN and CDR2 is SYGVQD (reference sequence). CDR3 in DNA: TGCGCCAGCAGTCGGCTAGCTGCCTACAATGAGCAGTTCTTC. Translation gives CASSRLAAYNEQFF.

The rearrangement links TRBV2 to TRBJ2-1; D unclear. V lost 3 bases to trimming and J lost 4 bases, with 4 bases between them. The length of the CDR3 is 12 residues. In germline, CDR1 is SNHLY, CDR2 FYNNEI. As DNA, the CDR3 is TGTGCCAGCAGTGACTTGTACAATGAGCAGTTCTTC. Translated: CASSDLYNEQFF.

In its sample, this clonotype was seen many times. The chain carries TRBV5-5 and TRBJ2-3, with 7 bases lining up with TRBD1. CDR1 is SGHKS, CDR2 YYEKEE, per germline (reference sequence). V gave up 3 bases and J gave up 0 bases; unmatched junction bases: 7. This CDR3 has 16 residues. DNA of the CDR3: TGTGCCAGCAGCTCGGCGAGGGGGCTAAGCACAGATACGCAGTATTTT. It encodes CASSSARGLSTDTQYF. The variable domain in full, with the rest retrieved from reference TRBV5-5 and TRBJ2-3, is DAGVTQSPTHLIKTRGQQVTLRCSPISGHKSVSWYQQVLGQGPQFIFQYYEKEERGRGNFPDRFSARQFPNYSSELNVNALLLGDSALYLCASSSARGLSTDTQYFGPGTRLTVL.

This clonotype has ten or more counts. The chain has TRBV29-1 and TRBJ1-1; D call uncertain. There are 12 residues in the CDR3. Per the germline V gene, CDR1 is SQVTM and CDR2 is ANQGSEA. V was clipped by 6 bases and J by 1 base, with 9 bases between them. In DNA form, the CDR3 reads TGCAGCGTAGCAAACACGAACACTGAAGCTTTCTTT. Translating gives CSVANTNTEAFF.

V gene TRBV20-1 combines with J gene TRBJ2-1; the D call may be TRBD1 or TRBD2 (6 bases each). Trimming removed 5 bases at V and 10 bases at J, with 15 bases between. This CDR3 is 12 amino acids long. The germline CDR1 and CDR2 sequences are DFQATT and SNEGSKA (reference sequence). DNA of the CDR3: TGCAGTGCTGAGGGGGGCGGTGAAGAGCAGTTCTTC. It encodes CSAEGGGEEQFF.

This clonotype was seen ten or more times. The gene calls are TRBV12-3 or TRBV12-4 and TRBJ1-5, with D possibly matching TRBD1 (5 bases). The CDR3 totals 14 residues. V shed 7 bases and J shed 9 bases, with 19 bases lying between them. For the CDR3, the DNA is TGTGCCAGCACTTTCGGGAAAGCCCAGGGGCCCCAGCATTTT. Its protein is CASTFGKAQGPQHF.

This clonotype was recorded a few times. The chain combines TRBV15 with TRBJ2-7, with D hard to call. Trimming removed 1 base at V and 4 bases at J, with 2 bases between. The CDR3 runs 11 residues. The germline CDR1 and CDR2 sequences are LNHNV and YYDKDF (reference sequence). The CDR3 loop is CATSRGYEQYF. The CDR3 DNA reads as TGTGCCACCAGCAGAGGGTACGAGCAGTACTTC.

A few counts support this clonotype. V usage is TRBV29-1 and J usage is TRBJ2-2; D is tentatively TRBD1 or TRBD2 (5 bases each). The CDR3 has 13 residues. From germline, CDR1 is SQVTM and CDR2 ANQGSEA. V gave up 5 bases and J gave up 3 bases, with 10 bases separating them. CDR3 coding DNA: TGCAGCGTTCACTGGGGGTACACCGGGGAGCTGTTTTTT. This translates into CSVHWGYTGELFF.

This clonotype has ten or more counts. CDR3 sequence (DNA): TGCAGCGTTGATCGGGGAACCGGGGAGCTGTTTTTT. Translation: CSVDRGTGELFF. The chain has TRBV29-1 and TRBJ2-2; the D gene is possibly TRBD2 (5 bases). Trimming took 3 bases from V and 5 from J, leaving 7 bases between them. This CDR3 comprises 12 residues. CDR1 is SQVTM and CDR2 is ANQGSEA in the germline V gene.

The table lists this clonotype with a few counts. This chain links TRBV18 with TRBJ2-1, with a tentative D call TRBD2 (5 bases). There are 17 residues in the CDR3. V was shortened by 2 bases and J by 4 bases, with 18 bases between the two germline ends. Germline CDR1 KGHSH, CDR2 LQKENI. CDR3 residues: CASSPATGLRVYNEQFF. DNA of the CDR3: TGTGCCAGCTCACCAGCGACGGGATTGAGGGTGTACAATGAGCAGTTCTTC.

There are a few counts of this clonotype. The chain is built from TRBV6-5 and TRBJ2-1; the match to TRBD2 covers 15 bases. Germline V gene sequence: CDR1 MNHEY, CDR2 SVGAGI. Germline trimming cut 0 bases from V and 9 bases from J; bases unmatched to any gene: 3. This CDR3 contains 16 residues. DNA for the CDR3: TGTGCCAGCAGTTACTCGTTGGGACTAGCGGGAGGTGAGCAGTTCTTC. It is translated as CASSYSLGLAGGEQFF.

Only a few counts were recorded for this clonotype. The chain uses TRBV2 and TRBJ1-4; TRBD1 matches at 7 bases. Germline trimming cut 8 bases from V and 7 bases from J; bases unmatched to any gene: 10. The CDR3 is 14 residues long. The germline gives CDR1 SNHLY, CDR2 FYNNEI. CDR3 protein: CASDGRGHGEKLFF. CDR3 coding DNA: TGTGCCAGCGATGGGAGGGGGCACGGTGAAAAACTGTTTTTT. The variable domain in full, completed from reference TRBV2 and TRBJ1-4, reads EPEVTQTPSHQVTQMGQEVILRCVPISNHLYFYWYRQILGQKVEFLVSFYNNEISEKSEIFDDQFSVERPDGSNFTLKIRSTKLEDSAMYFCASDGRGHGEKLFFGSGTQLSVL.

This clonotype was seen repeatedly, ten times or more. V is TRBV20-1 and J is TRBJ1-3; D remains unclear. Germline values: CDR1 DFQATT, CDR2 SNEGSKA (reference sequence). This CDR3 is built from 16 residues. V lost 0 bases, J lost 1 base, and 13 bases lay in between. The CDR3 DNA sequence: TGCAGTGCTAGAGATGCGGGAGACGGATCTGGAAACACCATATATTTT. It is translated as CSARDAGDGSGNTIYF.

V gene TRBV10-1 combines with J gene TRBJ2-2; possibly TRBD1 for D (5 bases). This CDR3 has 17 amino acids. CDR1 is WNHNN and CDR2 is SYGVQD in the germline V gene (reference sequence). Trimming shortened V by 0 bases and J by 1 base, and 12 bases separated the two germline ends. CDR3 sequence reads: CASSESKGWRNTGELFF. In nucleotides, the CDR3 is TGCGCCAGCAGTGAGTCGAAGGGGTGGAGGAACACCGGGGAGCTGTTTTTT.

The chain employs TRBV3-1 and TRBJ2-3; TRBD1 matches at 8 bases. CDR1 and CDR2 from the germline V gene are LGHDT and YNNKEL (reference sequence). V shed 6 bases and J 1 base; nucleotides not matched to a gene: 3. The CDR3 spans 14 residues. The CDR3 DNA reads as TGTGCCAGCAGTCGGGGACAGGGCACAGATACGCAGTATTTT. Its translation: CASSRGQGTDTQYF.

This clonotype turned up a few times. The rearrangement joins TRBV28 to TRBJ1-6; no definite D call. V gave up 0 bases and J gave up 0 bases, with 9 bases separating them. The CDR3 covers 17 residues. From germline, CDR1 is MDHEN and CDR2 SYDVKM. CDR3 region: CASSLWEESSYNSPLHF. Written as DNA, the CDR3 is TGTGCCAGCAGTTTATGGGAGGAGAGCTCCTATAATTCACCCCTCCACTTT.

This clonotype was recorded at least ten times. CDR3 sequence (DNA): TGCAGTGCTAGGGGACATTCTAATTCACCCCTCCACTTT. Translated: CSARGHSNSPLHF. The V and J genes are TRBV20-1 and TRBJ1-6; D is perhaps TRBD1 (6 bases). Per the germline V gene, CDR1 is DFQATT and CDR2 is SNEGSKA (reference sequence). CDR3 length equals 13 residues. V lost 3 bases and J lost 6, with 9 bases in between.